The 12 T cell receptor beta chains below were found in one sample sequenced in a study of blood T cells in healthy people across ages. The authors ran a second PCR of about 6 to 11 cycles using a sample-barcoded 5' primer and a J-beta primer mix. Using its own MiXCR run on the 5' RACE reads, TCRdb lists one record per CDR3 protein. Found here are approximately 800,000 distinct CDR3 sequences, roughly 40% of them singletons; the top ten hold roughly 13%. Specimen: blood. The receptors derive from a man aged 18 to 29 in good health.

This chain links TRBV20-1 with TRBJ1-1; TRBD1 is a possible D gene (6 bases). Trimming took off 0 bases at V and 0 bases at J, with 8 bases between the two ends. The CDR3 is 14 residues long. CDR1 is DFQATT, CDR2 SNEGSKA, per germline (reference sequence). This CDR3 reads CSAREGGVNTEAFF. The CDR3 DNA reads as TGCAGTGCTAGAGAAGGGGGAGTGAACACTGAAGCTTTCTTT.

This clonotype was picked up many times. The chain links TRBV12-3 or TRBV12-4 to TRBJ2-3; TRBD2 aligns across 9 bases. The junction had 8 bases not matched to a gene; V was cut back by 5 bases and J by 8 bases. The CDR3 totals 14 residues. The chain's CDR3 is CASSTNSGGTTQYF. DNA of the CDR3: TGTGCCAGCAGTACTAATAGCGGGGGAACTACGCAGTATTTT.

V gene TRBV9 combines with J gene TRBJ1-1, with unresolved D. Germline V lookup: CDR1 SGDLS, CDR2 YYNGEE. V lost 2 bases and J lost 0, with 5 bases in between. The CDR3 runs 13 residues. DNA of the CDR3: TGTGCCAGCAGCGTTATTGTGAACACTGAAGCTTTCTTT. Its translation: CASSVIVNTEAFF.

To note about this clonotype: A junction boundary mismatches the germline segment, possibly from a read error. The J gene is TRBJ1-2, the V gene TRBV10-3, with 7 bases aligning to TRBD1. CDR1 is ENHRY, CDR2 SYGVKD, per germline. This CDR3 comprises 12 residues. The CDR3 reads CAISEGADDYTF. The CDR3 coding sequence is TGTGCTATCAGTGAGGGGGCGGATGACTACACCTTC.

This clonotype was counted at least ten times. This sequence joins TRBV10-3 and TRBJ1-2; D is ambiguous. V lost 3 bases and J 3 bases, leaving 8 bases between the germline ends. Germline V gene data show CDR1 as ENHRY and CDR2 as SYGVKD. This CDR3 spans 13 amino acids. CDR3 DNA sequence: TGTGCCATCAGTGATGGGCGGCACTATGGCTACACCTTC. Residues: CAISDGRHYGYTF.

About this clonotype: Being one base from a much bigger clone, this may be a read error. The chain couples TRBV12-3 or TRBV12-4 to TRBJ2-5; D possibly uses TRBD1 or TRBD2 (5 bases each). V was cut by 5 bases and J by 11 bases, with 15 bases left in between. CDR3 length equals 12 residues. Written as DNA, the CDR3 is TGTGCCAGCAGTCCGGACTTCAGGGAGCAGTACTTC. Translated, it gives CASSPDFREQYF.

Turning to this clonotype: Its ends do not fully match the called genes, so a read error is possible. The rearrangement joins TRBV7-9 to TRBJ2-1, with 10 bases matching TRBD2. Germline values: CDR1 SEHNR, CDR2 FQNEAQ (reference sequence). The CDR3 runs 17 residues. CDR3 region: CANSLVLLSGGEDEQFF. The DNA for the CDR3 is TGTGCCAACAGCTTAGTCCTCCTCAGCGGGGGGGAAGATGAGCAGTTCTTC.

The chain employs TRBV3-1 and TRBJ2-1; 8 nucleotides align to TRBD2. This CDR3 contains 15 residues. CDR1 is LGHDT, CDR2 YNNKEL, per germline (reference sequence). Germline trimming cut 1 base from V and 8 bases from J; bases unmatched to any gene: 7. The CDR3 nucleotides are TGTGCCAGCAGCCAAGGACCGGGAGGGCCCTATGAGCAGTTCTTC. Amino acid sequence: CASSQGPGGPYEQFF.

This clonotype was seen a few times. CDR3 nucleotides: TGTGCCAGCAGTGAAGGAGCGGGGGGGAACACAGATACGCAGTATTTT. It translates to CASSEGAGGNTDTQYF. J is TRBJ2-3 and V is TRBV6-1; TRBD2 aligns across 10 bases. Germline-derived CDR1 and CDR2 are MNHNS and SASEGT. This CDR3 has 16 residues. V lost 1 base and J lost 2; bases outside the gene matches: 3.

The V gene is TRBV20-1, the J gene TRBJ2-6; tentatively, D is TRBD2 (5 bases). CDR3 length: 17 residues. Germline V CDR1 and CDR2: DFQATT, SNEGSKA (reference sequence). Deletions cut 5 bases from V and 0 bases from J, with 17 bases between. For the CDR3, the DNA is TGCAGTGCTGGAGGCCTTCTTGCCAGCTCTGGGGCCAACGTCCTGACTTTC. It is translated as CSAGGLLASSGANVLTF.

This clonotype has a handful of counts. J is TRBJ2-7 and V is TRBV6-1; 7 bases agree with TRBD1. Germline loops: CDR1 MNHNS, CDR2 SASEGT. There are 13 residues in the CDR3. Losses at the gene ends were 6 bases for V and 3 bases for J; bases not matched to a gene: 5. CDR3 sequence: CASSEWDSYEQYF. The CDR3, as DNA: TGTGCCAGCAGCGAATGGGACAGCTACGAGCAGTACTTC.

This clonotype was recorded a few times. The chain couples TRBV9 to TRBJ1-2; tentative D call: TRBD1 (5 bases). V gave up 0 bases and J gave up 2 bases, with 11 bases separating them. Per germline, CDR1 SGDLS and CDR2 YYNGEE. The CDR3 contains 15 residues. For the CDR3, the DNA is TGTGCCAGCAGCGTAGCCCCGACAGAGAACTATGGCTACACCTTC. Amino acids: CASSVAPTENYGYTF.